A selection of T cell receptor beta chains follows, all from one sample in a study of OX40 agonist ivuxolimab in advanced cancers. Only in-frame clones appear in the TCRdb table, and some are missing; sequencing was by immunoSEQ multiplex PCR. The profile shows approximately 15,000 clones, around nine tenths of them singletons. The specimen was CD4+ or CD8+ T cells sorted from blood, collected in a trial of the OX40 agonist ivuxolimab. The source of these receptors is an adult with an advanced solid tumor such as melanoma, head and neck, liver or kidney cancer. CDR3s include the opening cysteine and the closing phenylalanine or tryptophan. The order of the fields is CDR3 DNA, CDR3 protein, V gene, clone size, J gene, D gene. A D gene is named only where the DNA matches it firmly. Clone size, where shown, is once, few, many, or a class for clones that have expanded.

TGCGCCAGCAGCCGGACAGGGTTGAACACTGAAGCTTTCTTT CASSRTGLNTEAFF TRBV5-1 once TRBJ1-1 TRBD1
TGTGCCAGCAGGTTGGGCTACGACACAGATACGCAGTATTTT CASRLGYDTDTQYF TRBV7-9 NA TRBJ2-3 NA
TGCGCCAGCTCCCGACGGAATGAGCAGTTCTTC CASSRRNEQFF TRBV4-1 NA TRBJ2-1 NA
TGTGCCAGCAGCCGACAGGCGGGATATAGCAATCAGCCCCAGCATTTT CASSRQAGYSNQPQHF TRBV7-8 NA TRBJ1-5 NA
TGTGCCACCAGCAGAGAGACAGGGGTCGGAAACACCATATATTTT CATSRETGVGNTIYF TRBV15 NA TRBJ1-3 TRBD1
TGTGCCAGCAGCTATGGACAGATGAACACTGAAGCTTTCTTT CASSYGQMNTEAFF TRBV6-5 few TRBJ1-1 NA
TGTGCCAGTAGTATGGATAGGGGGCGAGATACGCAGTATTTT CASSMDRGRDTQYF TRBV19 NA TRBJ2-3 TRBD1
TGTGCCAGCAGCTTAGTAGGGCCCCCCAGCTCCTATAATTCACCCCTCCACTTT CASSLVGPPSSYNSPLHF TRBV11-3 NA TRBJ1-6 NA
TGTGCCAGCAGCCAAGGTCTAGCGGGCAATGAGCAGTTCTTC CASSQGLAGNEQFF TRBV14 NA TRBJ2-1 TRBD2
TGTGCCAGCAGTTACTCAACTAGCGGCAATGAGCAGTTCTTC CASSYSTSGNEQFF TRBV6-5 NA TRBJ2-1 TRBD2
TGCGCCAGCAGCCACGCCCCGGGGGCGGGAGCAGCCTACGAGCAGTACTTC CASSHAPGAGAAYEQYF TRBV4-3 once TRBJ2-7 NA
TGTGCCAGCTCCATGGGACAGGCAACTAATGAAAAACTGTTTTTT CASSMGQATNEKLFF TRBV18 NA TRBJ1-4 TRBD1
TGTGCCAGCAGTTTCCAGAGCAATGTGGGCTATGGCTACACCTTC CASSFQSNVGYGYTF TRBV6-5 NA TRBJ1-2 NA
TGTGCCAGCAGTTACTCGAGTGGGAGTGGGGCCAACGTCCTGACTTTC CASSYSSGSGANVLTF TRBV6-5 NA TRBJ2-6 NA
TGTGCCAGCAGTTCGGGGGCGACCTACGAGCAGTACTTC CASSSGATYEQYF TRBV27 NA TRBJ2-7 NA
TGTGCCAGCAGCTTAGGGGGCCGGCAGTCCTACGAGCAGTACTTC CASSLGGRQSYEQYF TRBV7-6 NA TRBJ2-7 NA
TGTGCCAGCAGCTTGGCCTGGATTAGCGGGACAGGCGAGCAGTACTTC CASSLAWISGTGEQYF TRBV11-2 NA TRBJ2-7 NA
TGTGCCAGCAGCTTGGGCCAGGGAGGGAACACTGAAGCTTTCTTT CASSLGQGGNTEAFF TRBV5-4 once TRBJ1-1 NA
TGTGCCAGTAGTATAGGCATTTTCTACGAGCAGTACTTC CASSIGIFYEQYF TRBV19 NA TRBJ2-7 NA
TGCGCCAGCAGCCAATTCAAGGGCTTGGACAATGAGCAGTTCTTC CASSQFKGLDNEQFF TRBV4-3 NA TRBJ2-1 NA
TGTGCCTGGAGTTCAGGCAGGAACACTGAAGCTTTCTTT CAWSSGRNTEAFF TRBV30 NA TRBJ1-1 NA
TGTGCCAGCAGCTACATACTAGCCTCAACTTCCTACAATGAGCAGTTCTTC CASSYILASTSYNEQFF TRBV7-2 NA TRBJ2-1 NA
TGCGCCAGCAGCCCCGGGACAGGGATGGGTATGGAACTGTTTTTT CASSPGTGMGMELFF TRBV4-3 once TRBJ1-4 TRBD1
TGTGCCTGGAGTCCCATAGCAGCCGAGCAGTACTTC CAWSPIAAEQYF TRBV30 NA TRBJ2-7 NA
TGTGCCAGCAGTTCGGTAGCGGGAGGCACAGATACGCAGTATTTT CASSSVAGGTDTQYF TRBV28 NA TRBJ2-3 TRBD2
TGTGCCAGCAGCCCGGGGACCGGGAATGAAAAACTGTTTTTT CASSPGTGNEKLFF TRBV5-6 NA TRBJ1-4 NA
TGTGCCAGCAGTGAGGACACTGCCTACGAGCAGTACTTC CASSEDTAYEQYF TRBV2 medium-sized TRBJ2-7 NA
TGTGCCAGCAGCTTAGACCTGGGGGCGGGAACGGTCCCAGATACGCAGTATTTT CASSLDLGAGTVPDTQYF TRBV13 NA TRBJ2-3 NA
TGTGCCAGCATGGGGGCAGAGTATAGCAATCAGCCCCAGCATTTT CASMGAEYSNQPQHF TRBV27 NA TRBJ1-5 NA
TGCGCCAGCAGCCAAGATTTTTCGAACGAGCAGTACTTC CASSQDFSNEQYF TRBV5-1 NA TRBJ2-7 NA
TGTGCCAGTCAGTCCCCCTACGCGGGGGAAGGGGAGCTGTTTTTT CASQSPYAGEGELFF TRBV6-6 NA TRBJ2-2 TRBD2
TGTGCCAGCAGCTTTGAGGGGTTGGGAGGCAATGAGCAGTTCTTC CASSFEGLGGNEQFF TRBV4-2 NA TRBJ2-1 NA
TGCAGCGTAAATTATCCCTACAATGAGCAGTTCTTC CSVNYPYNEQFF TRBV29-1 NA TRBJ2-1 NA
TGTGCCAGCGGGAGGACAGGGGGCTTATTGGGCACAGATACGCAGTATTTT CASGRTGGLLGTDTQYF TRBV2 NA TRBJ2-3 TRBD1
TGCGCCAGCAGCCAAGATTTTCATAATGAGCAGTTCTTC CASSQDFHNEQFF TRBV7-3 few TRBJ2-1 NA
TGTGCCAGCAGCTTCGACAGCTCCTACGAGCAGTACTTC CASSFDSSYEQYF TRBV7-3 NA TRBJ2-7 NA
TGCGCCAGCAGCTTATACCCCCCCGGGACAGGGTTTATTGGGGAGCTGTTTTTT CASSLYPPGTGFIGELFF TRBV5-1 NA TRBJ2-2 TRBD1
TGTGCCAGTAGTTGGGGTACCGGGGAGCTGTTTTTT CASSWGTGELFF TRBV19 NA TRBJ2-2 NA
TGTGCCAGCAAGGGAATAAAGGGTGGGCAGTTCTTC CASKGIKGGQFF TRBV27 NA TRBJ2-1 NA
TGCAGCGTTGCAGCGGGGGTTACCTACGAGCAGTACTTC CSVAAGVTYEQYF TRBV29-1 NA TRBJ2-7 TRBD2
TGCGCCAGCAGCCAACCTATCGGGGAGCTGTTTTTT CASSQPIGELFF TRBV4-1 once TRBJ2-2 NA
TGTGCCAGCAGTTGGGACTCAGGGGATAATGAGCAGTTCTTC CASSWDSGDNEQFF TRBV2 NA TRBJ2-1 NA
TGCGCCAGCAGCTTGGGGCCCCCGACAGGGGGCATCACAGATACGCAGTATTTT CASSLGPPTGGITDTQYF TRBV5-1 NA TRBJ2-3 TRBD1
TGTGCCAGAGGGGGGGACACTGAAGCTTTCTTT CARGGDTEAFF TRBV19 NA TRBJ1-1 NA
TGTGCCAGTAGTCTCGGGACTAGCACAGATACGCAGTATTTT CASSLGTSTDTQYF TRBV19 NA TRBJ2-3 NA